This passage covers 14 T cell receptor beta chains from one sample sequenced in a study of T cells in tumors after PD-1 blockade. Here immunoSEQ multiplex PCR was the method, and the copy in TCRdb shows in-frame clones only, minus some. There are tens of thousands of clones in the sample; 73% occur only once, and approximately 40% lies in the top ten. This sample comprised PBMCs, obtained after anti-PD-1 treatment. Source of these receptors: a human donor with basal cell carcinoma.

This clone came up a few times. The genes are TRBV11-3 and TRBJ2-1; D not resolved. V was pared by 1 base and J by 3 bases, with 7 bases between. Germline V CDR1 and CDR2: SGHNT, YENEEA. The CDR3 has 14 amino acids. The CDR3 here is CASSLVGDYNEQFF. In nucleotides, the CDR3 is TGTGCCAGCAGCTTAGTAGGCGACTACAATGAGCAGTTCTTC.

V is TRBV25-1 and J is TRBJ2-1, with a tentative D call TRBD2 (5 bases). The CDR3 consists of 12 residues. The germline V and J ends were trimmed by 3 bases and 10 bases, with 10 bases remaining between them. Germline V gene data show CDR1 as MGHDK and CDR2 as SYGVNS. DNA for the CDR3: TGTGCCAGCAGTGAGAGGGAAGTGGAGCAGTTCTTC. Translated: CASSEREVEQFF.

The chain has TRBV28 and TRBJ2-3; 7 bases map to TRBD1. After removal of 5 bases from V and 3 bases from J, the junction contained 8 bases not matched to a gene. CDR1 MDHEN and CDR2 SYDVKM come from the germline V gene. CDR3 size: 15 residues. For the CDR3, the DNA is TGTGCCAGCAGTCCACAGGGGCTCGTTACAGATACGCAGTATTTT. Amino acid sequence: CASSPQGLVTDTQYF.

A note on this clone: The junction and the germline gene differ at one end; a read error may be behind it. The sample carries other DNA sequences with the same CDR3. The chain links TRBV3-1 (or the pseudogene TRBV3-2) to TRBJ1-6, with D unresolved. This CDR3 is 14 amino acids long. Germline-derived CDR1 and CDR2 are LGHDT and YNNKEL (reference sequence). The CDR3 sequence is CASSQERLGSPLHF. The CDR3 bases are TGTGCCAGCAGCCAAGAAAGGCTGGGGTCACCCCTCCACTTC.

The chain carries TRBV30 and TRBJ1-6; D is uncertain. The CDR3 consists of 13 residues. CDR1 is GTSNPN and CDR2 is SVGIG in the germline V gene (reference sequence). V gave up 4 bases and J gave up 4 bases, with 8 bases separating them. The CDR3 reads CAWKREYNSPLHF. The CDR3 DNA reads TGTGCCTGGAAAAGAGAATATAATTCACCCCTCCACTTT.

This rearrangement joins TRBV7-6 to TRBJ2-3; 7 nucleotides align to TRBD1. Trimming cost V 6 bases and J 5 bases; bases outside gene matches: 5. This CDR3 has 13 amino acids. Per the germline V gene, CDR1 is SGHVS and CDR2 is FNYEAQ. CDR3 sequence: CASRRSGGDTQYF. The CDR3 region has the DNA TGTGCCAGCAGACGATCAGGGGGAGATACGCAGTATTTT.

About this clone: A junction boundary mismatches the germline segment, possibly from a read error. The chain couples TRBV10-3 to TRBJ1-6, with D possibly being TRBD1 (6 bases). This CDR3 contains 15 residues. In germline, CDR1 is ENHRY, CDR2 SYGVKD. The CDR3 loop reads CAIREDSSYNSPLHF. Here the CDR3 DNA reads TGTGCCATCCGTGAGGACAGCTCCTATAATTCACCCCTCCACTTT.

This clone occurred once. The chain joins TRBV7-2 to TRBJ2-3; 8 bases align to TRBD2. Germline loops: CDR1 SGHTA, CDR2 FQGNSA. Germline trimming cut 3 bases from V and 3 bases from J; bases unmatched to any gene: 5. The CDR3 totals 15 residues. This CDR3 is CASSFNGGGTDTQYF. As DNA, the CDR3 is TGTGCCAGCAGCTTTAACGGGGGGGGGACAGATACGCAGTATTTT.

This CDR3 is CASSQSGLAREADTQYF. The CDR3 nucleotides read TGCGCCAGCAGCCAGAGCGGACTAGCGCGAGAGGCAGATACGCAGTATTTT. The genes are TRBV4-1 and TRBJ2-3; 9 nucleotides match TRBD2. In germline, CDR1 is MGHRA, CDR2 YSYEKL. J gave up 4 bases and V 3 bases, and 11 bases lay outside the gene matches. CDR3 length: 17 amino acids.

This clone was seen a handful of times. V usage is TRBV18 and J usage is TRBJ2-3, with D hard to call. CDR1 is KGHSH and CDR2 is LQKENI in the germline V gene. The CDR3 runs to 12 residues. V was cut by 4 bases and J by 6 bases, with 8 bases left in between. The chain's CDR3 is CASSLGVDTQYF. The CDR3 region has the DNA TGTGCCAGCTCACTCGGAGTTGATACGCAGTATTTT.

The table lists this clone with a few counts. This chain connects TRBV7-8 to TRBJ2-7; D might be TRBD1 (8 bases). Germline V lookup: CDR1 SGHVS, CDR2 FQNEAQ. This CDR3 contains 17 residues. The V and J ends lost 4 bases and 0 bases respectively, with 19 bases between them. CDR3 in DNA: TGTGCCAGCAGCTCACAGGGGGAGGGTCTCCCCTCCTACGAGCAGTACTTC. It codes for CASSSQGEGLPSYEQYF.

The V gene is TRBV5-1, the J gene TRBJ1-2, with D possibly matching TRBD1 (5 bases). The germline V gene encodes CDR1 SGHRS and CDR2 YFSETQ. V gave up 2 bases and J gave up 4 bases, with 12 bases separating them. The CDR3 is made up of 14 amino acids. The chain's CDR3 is CASSFRDGPYGYTF. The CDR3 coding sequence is TGCGCCAGCAGCTTCCGGGACGGGCCCTATGGCTACACCTTC.

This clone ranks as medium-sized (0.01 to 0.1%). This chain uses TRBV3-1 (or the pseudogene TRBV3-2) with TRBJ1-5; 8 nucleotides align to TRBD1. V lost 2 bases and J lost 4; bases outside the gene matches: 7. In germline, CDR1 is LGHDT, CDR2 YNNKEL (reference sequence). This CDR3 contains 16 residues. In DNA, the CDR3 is TGTGCCAGCAGCCAACCCGGGACAGGATTAAATCAGCCCCAGCATTTT. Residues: CASSQPGTGLNQPQHF.

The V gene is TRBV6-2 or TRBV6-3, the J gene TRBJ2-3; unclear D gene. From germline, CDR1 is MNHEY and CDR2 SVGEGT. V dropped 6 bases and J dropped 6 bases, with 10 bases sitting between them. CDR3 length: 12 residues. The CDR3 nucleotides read TGTGCCAGCAGCCGACAATCGGATACGCAGTATTTT. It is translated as CASSRQSDTQYF.